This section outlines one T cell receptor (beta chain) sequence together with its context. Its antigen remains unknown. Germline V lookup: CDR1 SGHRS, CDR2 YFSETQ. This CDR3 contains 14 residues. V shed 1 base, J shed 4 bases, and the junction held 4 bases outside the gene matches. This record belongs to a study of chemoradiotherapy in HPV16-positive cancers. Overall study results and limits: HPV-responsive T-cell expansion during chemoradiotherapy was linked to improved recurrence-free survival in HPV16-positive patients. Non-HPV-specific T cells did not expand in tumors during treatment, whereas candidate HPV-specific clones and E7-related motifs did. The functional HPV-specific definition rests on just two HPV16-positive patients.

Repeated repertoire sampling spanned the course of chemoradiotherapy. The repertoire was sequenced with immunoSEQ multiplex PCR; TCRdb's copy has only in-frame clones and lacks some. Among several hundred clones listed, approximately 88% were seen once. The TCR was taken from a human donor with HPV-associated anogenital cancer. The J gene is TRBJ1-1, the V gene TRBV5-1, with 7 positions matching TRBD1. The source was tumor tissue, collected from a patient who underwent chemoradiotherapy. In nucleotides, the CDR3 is TGCGCCAGCAGCTTGCCACAGGGGTCCACTGAAGCTTTCTTT. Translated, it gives CASSLPQGSTEAFF.